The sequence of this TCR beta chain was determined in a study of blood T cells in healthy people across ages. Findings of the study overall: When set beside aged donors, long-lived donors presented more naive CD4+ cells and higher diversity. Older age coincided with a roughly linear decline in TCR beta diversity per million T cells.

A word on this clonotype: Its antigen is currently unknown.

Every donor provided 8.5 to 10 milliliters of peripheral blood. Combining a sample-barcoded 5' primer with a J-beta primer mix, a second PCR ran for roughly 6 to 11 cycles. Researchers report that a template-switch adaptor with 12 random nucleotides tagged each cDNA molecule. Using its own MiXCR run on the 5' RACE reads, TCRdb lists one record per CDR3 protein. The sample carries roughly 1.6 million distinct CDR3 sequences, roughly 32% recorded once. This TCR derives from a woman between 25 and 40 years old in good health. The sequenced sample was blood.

The CDR3 spells CSARGGLAGGVGTDTQYF. The CDR3 DNA follows: TGCAGTGCTAGAGGGGGACTAGCGGGGGGGGTCGGCACAGATACGCAGTATTTT. The chain uses TRBV20-1 and TRBJ2-3; 16 bases align to TRBD2. CDR3 size: 18 residues. The J segment lost 1 base and the V segment lost 1 base, leaving 5 bases of the junction unmatched. Germline CDR1 and CDR2: DFQATT and SNEGSKA (reference sequence).